These 22 T cell receptor beta chains came from one sample sequenced in a study of metastatic and nonmetastatic thyroid tumors. MiXCR reprocessed the PCR reads for TCRdb. Of 20,000 to 25,000 clones listed, around a fifth are singletons. Every patient underwent thyroid surgery untreated. Sequencing input: tumor tissue. These receptors were taken from a female donor with papillary thyroid cancer or a benign thyroid nodule (not recorded which). Some clones in this sample may be carry-over from other donors' samples.

This clone counts as medium-sized (0.01 to 0.1%). The rearrangement uses TRBV5-1 and TRBJ2-3, with 12 bases fitting TRBD2. Losses at the gene ends were 4 bases for V and 3 bases for J; bases not matched to a gene: 9. The length of the CDR3 is 17 residues. CDR1 and CDR2 from the germline V gene are SGHRS and YFSETQ. The CDR3 DNA follows: TGCGCCAGCAGCCCAAGACTAGCGGGGGTGAGGACAGATACGCAGTATTTT. Amino acids: CASSPRLAGVRTDTQYF.

This clone was counted between two and nine times. The same CDR3 arises from other DNA sequences in this sample as well. J is TRBJ2-7 and V is TRBV7-2; D call uncertain. Trimming cost V 5 bases and J 1 base, with 6 bases left between them. Germline V gives CDR1 SGHTA, CDR2 FQGNSA. This CDR3 spans 12 amino acids. The CDR3 DNA follows: TGTGCCAGCAGCCCGATGTCCTACGAGCAGTACTTC. This codes for CASSPMSYEQYF.

This clone was detected only a few times. The chain carries TRBV19 and TRBJ1-2, with D perhaps TRBD1 (6 bases). Trimming left V 4 bases short and J 4 bases short, with 13 bases between. The CDR3 totals 14 residues. The germline V gene has CDR1 LNHDA and CDR2 SQIVND (reference sequence). The CDR3 nucleotides are TGTGCCAGTAGTAGAGGGGGGCCTCTCTATGGCTACACCTTC. Protein sequence: CASSRGGPLYGYTF.

The chain carries TRBV7-2 and TRBJ1-2; tentative D call: TRBD1 (6 bases). CDR1 is SGHTA and CDR2 is FQGNSA in the germline V gene. The CDR3 length is 14 residues. V gave up 5 bases and J gave up 2 bases, with 12 bases separating them. CDR3 residues: CASSPRDKNYGYTF. In nucleotides, the CDR3 is TGTGCCAGCAGCCCCCGGGACAAAAACTATGGCTACACCTTC.

The V call is TRBV12-3 or TRBV12-4, the J call TRBJ2-3; weak D call: TRBD2 (6 bases). V was trimmed by 2 bases and J by 0 bases, leaving 12 bases between them. The CDR3 has 16 amino acids. The CDR3 reads CASSLWGVGSTDTQYF. CDR3 nucleotide sequence: TGTGCCAGCAGTTTATGGGGGGTGGGAAGCACAGATACGCAGTATTTT.

This chain links TRBV7-2 with TRBJ2-5, with D possibly TRBD2 on 5 matching bases. V lost 5 bases to trimming and J lost 3 bases, with 16 bases between them. The length of the CDR3 is 15 residues. Germline V gene data show CDR1 as SGHTA and CDR2 as FQGNSA. CDR3 sequence (DNA): TGTGCCAGCAGCCTATCCCTAGCCAGAGAAGAGACCCAGTACTTC. It is translated as CASSLSLAREETQYF.

This clone was counted at least ten times. A much bigger clone sits one base away, suggesting this may be a read error. The chain has TRBV5-4 and TRBJ2-6; D is unresolved. V dropped 2 bases and J dropped 4 bases, with 4 bases sitting between them. Germline CDR1 SGHNT, CDR2 YYREEE (reference sequence). The CDR3 is made up of 13 amino acids. CDR3 residues: CASSLAGANVLTF. The CDR3 DNA reads as TGTGCCAGCAGCTTAGCGGGGGCCAACGTCCTGACTTTC.

The gene calls are TRBV7-6 and TRBJ1-4, with 8 bases aligning to TRBD1. This CDR3 region has 15 residues. V lost 5 bases to trimming and J lost 8 bases; unmatched junction nucleotides: 10. The V gene's germline CDR1 is SGHVS and CDR2 FNYEAQ. As DNA, the CDR3 is TGTGCCAGCAGCCCTGGACAGGGTGGAAGCGAAAAACTGTTTTTT. Translated, it gives CASSPGQGGSEKLFF.

This clone was seen more than once but under ten times. V gene TRBV6-2 or TRBV6-3 combines with J gene TRBJ1-1; no firm D call. The CDR3 is 12 amino acids. V was cut by 8 bases and J by 10 bases, with 17 bases left in between. Germline-derived CDR1 and CDR2 are MNHEY and SVGEGT. The CDR3 spells CASGRETTGAFF. CDR3 bases: TGTGCCAGCGGCCGGGAGACGACCGGAGCTTTCTTT.

This clone was picked up a small number of times. The DNA of the CDR3 is TGCGCCAGCAGCCCAACAAAAGGGGGCGCAGGGGAAAAACTGTTTTTT. It yields the protein CASSPTKGGAGEKLFF. This chain connects TRBV5-1 to TRBJ1-4, with 7 bases fitting TRBD1. V lost 4 bases and J lost 8; bases outside the gene matches: 14. The CDR3 covers 16 residues. CDR1 and CDR2 from the germline V gene are SGHRS and YFSETQ. Drawing the rest from reference TRBV5-1 and TRBJ1-4, the complete variable domain is KAGVTQTPRYLIKTRGQQVTLSCSPISGHRSVSWYQQTPGQGLQFLFEYFSETQRNKGNFPGRFSGRQFSNSRSEMNVSTLELGDSALYLCASSPTKGGAGEKLFFGSGTQLSVL.

Notes on this clone: Its ends do not fully match the called genes, so a read error is possible. This rearrangement joins TRBV28 to TRBJ2-7; 12 positions match TRBD1. CDR3 length equals 17 residues. From germline, CDR1 is MDHEN and CDR2 SYDVKM. The CDR3 is CASILLSGTGGGYEQYF. The CDR3 DNA is TGTGCCAGCATTTTATTGTCCGGGACAGGGGGCGGCTACGAGCAGTACTTC.

About this clone: Given the absence of the conserved phenylalanine or tryptophan at the CDR3 end, a read error is likely. J is TRBJ2-1 and V is TRBV20-1; 9 nucleotides match TRBD2. Germline CDR1 DFQATT, CDR2 SNEGSKA (reference sequence). Trimming at V came to 8 bases and at J to 7 bases, leaving 18 bases not matched to a gene. CDR3 size: 16 residues. The CDR3 loop is CSLEGSSGDRRNEQFL. The CDR3 DNA is TGCAGTCTAGAGGGGTCTAGCGGGGACCGCCGAAATGAGCAGTTCTTA.

Remarks on this clone: Its ends do not fully match the called genes, so a read error is possible. The chain employs TRBV20-1 and TRBJ1-1, with D hard to call. Germline CDR1 and CDR2: DFQATT and SNEGSKA (reference sequence). This CDR3 is 12 amino acids long. The CDR3 loop reads CSARRINTEAFF. The CDR3 coding sequence is TGCAGTGCTAGGAGGATTAACACTGAGGCTTTCTTT.

The genes are TRBV24-1 and TRBJ1-2; 7 nucleotides line up with TRBD1. V lost 3 bases, J lost 3 bases, and 3 bases stayed unmatched. The CDR3 sequence is 14 residues long. The germline V gene has CDR1 KGHDR and CDR2 SFDVKD. CDR3 sequence: CATSDPGTDYGYTF. CDR3 bases: TGTGCCACCAGTGATCCCGGGACAGACTATGGCTACACCTTC.

Relative to its sample, this clone is medium-sized. The gene calls are TRBV28 and TRBJ1-5; 11 bases line up with TRBD1. The trim removed 7 bases at V and 2 bases at J, leaving 4 bases unmatched. Germline CDR1 reads MDHEN; CDR2 reads SYDVKM. The CDR3 extends over 15 amino acids. As DNA, the CDR3 is TGTGCCAGCACCCTGGGACAGGGGGGCAATCAGCCCCAGCATTTT. Translation: CASTLGQGGNQPQHF.

V gene TRBV6-1 combines with J gene TRBJ2-7; TRBD2 matches 11 bases. Germline V CDR1 and CDR2: MNHNS, SASEGT. The CDR3 contains 15 residues. J was trimmed by 3 bases and V by 6 bases; bases with no gene match: 7. CDR3 DNA sequence: TGTGCCAGCAGGGGGACTAGCGGAGGGAGCTACGAGCAGTACTTC. Its protein is CASRGTSGGSYEQYF.

The chain joins TRBV19 to TRBJ2-7; 12 nucleotides agree with TRBD2. The J segment lost 0 bases and the V segment lost 8 bases, leaving 2 bases of the junction unmatched. This CDR3 has 14 amino acids. CDR1 LNHDA and CDR2 SQIVND come from the germline V gene (reference sequence). In DNA, the CDR3 is TGTGCCAGTTCGACTAGCGGGAGCTCCTACGAGCAGTACTTC. Its protein is CASSTSGSSYEQYF.

The chain uses TRBV7-2 and TRBJ1-1; D might be TRBD1 (5 bases). V lost 4 bases, J lost 4 bases, and 10 bases lay in between. The CDR3 runs 13 residues. CDR1 SGHTA and CDR2 FQGNSA come from the germline V gene. This chain's CDR3 is CASSWARATEAFF. CDR3 DNA: TGTGCCAGCAGCTGGGCCAGGGCCACTGAAGCTTTCTTT.

The genes are TRBV9 and TRBJ2-5; D not certain. This CDR3 contains 13 residues. Looked up from germline, CDR1 is SGDLS and CDR2 is YYNGEE. V lost 0 bases to trimming and J lost 5 bases, with 8 bases between them. Here the CDR3 reads CASSVEGIETQYF. The CDR3 coding sequence is TGTGCCAGCAGCGTAGAAGGGATCGAGACCCAGTACTTC.

This clone was detected a few times. The chain links TRBV12-3 or TRBV12-4 to TRBJ2-7, with TRBD2 matching 14 bases. The CDR3 has 15 residues. The V and J ends lost 6 bases and 2 bases, in that order; junction bases with no gene match: 3. The CDR3 DNA is TGTGCCAGCAGGGGGACTAGCGGGGGTACCTACGAGCAGTACTTC. It encodes CASRGTSGGTYEQYF.

V and J are TRBV20-1 and TRBJ2-1, with 9 bases identical to TRBD2. Germline V gene lookup returns CDR1 DFQATT and CDR2 SNEGSKA (reference sequence). V lost 5 bases to trimming and J lost 8 bases; unmatched junction nucleotides: 13. This CDR3 has 15 residues. CDR3 in amino acids: CSAPPGAGGSYEQFF. The DNA of the CDR3 is TGCAGTGCTCCCCCAGGGGCGGGAGGGAGCTATGAGCAGTTCTTC.

This rearrangement joins TRBV20-1 to TRBJ2-2, with 11 bases matching TRBD2. The ends lost 3 bases at V and 6 bases at J; junction bases unmatched: 21. Germline values: CDR1 DFQATT, CDR2 SNEGSKA (reference sequence). The CDR3 loop spans 20 amino acids. CDR3: CSASGPPKVAGGIGSGELFF. The CDR3 DNA reads as TGCAGTGCTAGTGGTCCCCCCAAGGTAGCGGGAGGGATTGGTTCCGGGGAGCTGTTTTTT.